This entry is about one T cell receptor (beta chain). Between the trimmed V and J ends, which lost 0 bases and 7 bases, there was a span of 13 bases. The germline gives CDR1 SGHAT, CDR2 FQDESV (reference sequence). The CDR3 loop spans 15 amino acids. Using immunoSEQ multiplex PCR, the repertoire was profiled, and TCRdb retains in-frame clones only, with some absent. The sample holds some 66,000 clones, roughly 87% seen once. Autoimmune disease history or systemic immunosuppression meant exclusion. The record originates from a study of OX40 agonist ivuxolimab in advanced cancers. The rearrangement uses TRBV11-1 and TRBJ2-1, with D possibly matching TRBD1 (6 bases). Source: CD4+ or CD8+ T cells sorted from blood, taken in a trial of the OX40 agonist ivuxolimab. The receptor was derived from an adult with an advanced solid tumor such as melanoma, head and neck, liver or kidney cancer. CDR3 sequence (DNA): TGTGCCAGCAGCTTAGCCCAGGGGATTTTAAATGAGCAGTTCTTC. Protein: CASSLAQGILNEQFF. Combining the CDR3 with reference TRBV11-1 and TRBJ2-1 gives the whole variable domain EAEVAQSPRYKITEKSQAVAFWCDPISGHATLYWYRQILGQGPELLVQFQDESVVDDSQLPKDRFSAERLKGVDSTLKIQPAELGDSAMYLCASSLAQGILNEQFFGPGTRLTVL.